This T cell receptor (beta chain) was observed in a study of T cell responses to AZD1222 COVID-19 vaccine. V was clipped by 6 bases and J by 4 bases, with 4 bases between them. The CDR3 has 11 amino acids. The germline V gene encodes CDR1 SEHNR and CDR2 FQNEAQ (reference sequence). Study observations and caveats: Vaccination with two AZD1222 doses was followed by a rise in Spike-specific TCR breadth and depth. Reports say nearly half of spike-specific TCRs go after unmutated variant regions.

The table came from immunoSEQ multiplex PCR; TCRdb's copy has only in-frame clones and leaves some out. This repertoire shows around 100,000 clones, 88% found once; its top ten account for about 1.7%. About this clone: Its cognate antigen is unknown.

The rearrangement joins TRBV7-9 to TRBJ2-1; D is unclear. The receptor was isolated from an adult in good health. Sequencing was performed on peripheral blood, taken on day 0 of AZD1222 vaccination. The CDR3 region is CASRRYNEQFF. The CDR3 nucleotides read TGTGCCAGCAGACGATACAATGAGCAGTTCTTC.